The 2 T cell receptor beta chains in this list originate from one sample, sequenced in a study of blood T cell repertoires in COVID-19. This table comes from immunoSEQ multiplex PCR, and its TCRdb copy is limited to in-frame clones, with some not included. The sample carries about 27,000 clones, around 82% recorded once. Sequenced input: peripheral blood. The receptors stem from an older man with active or convalescent COVID-19.

DNA for the CDR3: TGTGCCAGCAGCCCAGGACAGTATAATGAAAAACTGTTTTTT. Protein: CASSPGQYNEKLFF. The chain carries TRBV5-8 and TRBJ1-4, with D possibly TRBD1 on 6 matching bases. V lost 4 bases, J lost 4 bases, and 11 bases lay in between. Germline-derived CDR1 and CDR2 are SGHTS and YDEGEE. The CDR3 totals 14 residues. The full variable domain, with the rest looked up from reference TRBV5-8 and TRBJ1-4, is EAGVTQSPTHLIKTRGQQATLRCSPISGHTSVYWYQQALGLGLQFLLWYDEGEERNRGNFPPRFSGRQFPNYSSELNVNALELEDSALYLCASSPGQYNEKLFFGSGTQLSVL.

The chain links TRBV19 to TRBJ1-2; TRBD1 agrees at 7 bases. The germline gives CDR1 LNHDA, CDR2 SQIVND (reference sequence). This CDR3 is 12 amino acids long. Unmatched junction bases numbered 1, after V lost 6 bases and J lost 3 bases. CDR3 DNA: TGTGCCAGTAGCGACAGGGACTATGGCTACACCTTC. As protein: CASSDRDYGYTF.